Following are 32 T cell receptor beta chains from one sample sequenced in a study of shared clonotypes between healthy human individuals. The repertoire was sequenced with immunoSEQ multiplex PCR; TCRdb's copy has only in-frame clones and lacks some. The sample consists of fewer than 2.5 million clones, over 85% of them appearing once. Sequencing input: naive CD4+ T cells from PBMCs. The subset was: CD45RA+ positively selected. Receptors originate from a man younger than 35 in good health. Some clones in this sample may be carry-over from other donors' samples.

A word on this clone: Other DNA variants within this sample encode the same CDR3. J is TRBJ2-7 and V is TRBV5-1; a weak D match, TRBD2 (6 bases). Per the germline V gene, CDR1 is SGHRS and CDR2 is YFSETQ. CDR3 length: 12 residues. Trimming shortened V by 4 bases and J by 4 bases, and 9 bases separated the two germline ends. This CDR3 reads CASSLEGYEQYF. Here the CDR3 DNA reads TGCGCCAGCAGCCTGGAGGGGTACGAGCAGTACTTC.

The genes are TRBV20-1 and TRBJ2-3; D is ambiguous. V lost 8 bases and J lost 1, with 4 bases in between. This CDR3 contains 10 residues. Germline V gives CDR1 DFQATT, CDR2 SNEGSKA (reference sequence). The CDR3 spells CSTGTDTQYF. In DNA, the CDR3 is TGCAGTACGGGCACAGATACGCAGTATTTT.

CDR3 in DNA: TGTGCCAGCAGCTCCGGGACAGATTATCAGCCCCAGCATTTT. It translates to CASSSGTDYQPQHF. This sequence joins TRBV7-6 and TRBJ1-5; 7 bases agree with TRBD1. V lost 4 bases to trimming and J lost 5 bases; unmatched junction nucleotides: 5. The CDR3 is 14 residues long. Germline V CDR1 and CDR2: SGHVS, FNYEAQ.

The chain is built from TRBV7-8 and TRBJ1-3; 9 bases align to TRBD1. Trimming at V came to 8 bases and at J to 5 bases, leaving 19 bases not matched to a gene. CDR1 and CDR2 (germline): SGHVS, FQNEAQ. This CDR3 has 18 amino acids. This CDR3 is CASAWEQGATRQRNTIYF. Written as DNA, the CDR3 is TGTGCCAGCGCCTGGGAACAGGGGGCGACCCGTCAGAGAAACACCATATATTTT. Drawing the rest from reference TRBV7-8 and TRBJ1-3, the complete variable domain is GAGVSQSPRYKVAKRGQDVALRCDPISGHVSLFWYQQALGQGPEFLTYFQNEAQLDKSGLPSDRFFAERPEGSVSTLKIQRTQQEDSAVYLCASAWEQGATRQRNTIYFGEGSWLTVV.

J is TRBJ2-1 and V is TRBV29-1; TRBD1 matches at 8 bases. The CDR3 is made up of 13 amino acids. Losses at the gene ends were 3 bases for V and 8 bases for J; bases not matched to a gene: 6. Per germline, CDR1 SQVTM and CDR2 ANQGSEA. The CDR3 DNA sequence: TGCAGCGTTGAGTCACAGGGGGTCTATGAGCAGTTCTTC. It yields the protein CSVESQGVYEQFF.

The V and J genes are TRBV5-1 and TRBJ2-3; TRBD1 matches at 7 bases. V was clipped by 9 bases and J by 1 base; unmatched bases: 8. Germline V lookup: CDR1 SGHRS, CDR2 YFSETQ. The CDR3 has 14 amino acids. DNA for the CDR3: TGCGCCACCAACACTGGACAGGGCACAGATACGCAGTATTTT. This sequence encodes CATNTGQGTDTQYF.

The chain's CDR3 is CASSPPRDKNTEAFF. For the CDR3, the DNA is TGTGCCAGCAGTCCACCCAGGGATAAGAACACTGAAGCTTTCTTT. V and J are TRBV6-5 and TRBJ1-1, with D perhaps TRBD1 (5 bases). Looked up from germline, CDR1 is MNHEY and CDR2 is SVGAGI. The CDR3 is 15 amino acids. Trimming took off 5 bases at V and 1 base at J, with 14 bases between the two ends.

V is TRBV6-1 and J is TRBJ2-7, with D perhaps TRBD1 (5 bases). The CDR3 contains 15 residues. The V end lost 2 bases, the J end lost 3 bases, and 14 bases lay between the germline ends. Germline CDR1 is MNHNS and CDR2 is SASEGT. CDR3 loop: CASSEMDISFYEQYF. For the CDR3, the DNA is TGTGCCAGCAGTGAAATGGACATAAGCTTCTACGAGCAGTACTTC.

The rearrangement uses TRBV28 and TRBJ2-3, with D possibly called TRBD1 or TRBD2 (5 bases each). The CDR3 loop spans 16 amino acids. V was pared by 10 bases and J by 1 base, with 21 bases between. CDR1 is MDHEN, CDR2 SYDVKM, per germline. The CDR3 coding sequence is TGTGCCACTTCAAATTTTAGGACACTAGGCACAGATACGCAGTATTTT. Translation gives CATSNFRTLGTDTQYF.

The table lists this clone with a few counts. The CDR3, as DNA: TGCGCCAGCAGTCGCCCCAGTGGGATGAACACTGAAGCTTTCTTT. It codes for CASSRPSGMNTEAFF. The chain is built from TRBV5-1 and TRBJ1-1; D is unclear. From germline, CDR1 is SGHRS and CDR2 YFSETQ. CDR3 length: 15 amino acids. The germline V and J ends were trimmed by 5 bases and 0 bases, with 14 bases remaining between them.

About this clone itself: This CDR3 is also generated by other DNA sequences in the sample. V usage is TRBV9 and J usage is TRBJ2-1; D might be TRBD2 (6 bases). The V end was cut by 0 bases, the J end by 7 bases, with 11 bases between. Germline CDR1 is SGDLS and CDR2 is YYNGEE. CDR3 length equals 14 residues. CDR3 protein: CASSVVGGGNEQFF. CDR3 nucleotide sequence: TGTGCCAGCAGCGTAGTCGGGGGTGGGAATGAGCAGTTCTTC.

This chain links TRBV7-2 with TRBJ1-1, with a weak D call TRBD1 (6 bases). CDR1 is SGHTA and CDR2 is FQGNSA in the germline V gene. This CDR3 is 13 amino acids long. V was shortened by 2 bases and J by 4 bases, with 8 bases between the two germline ends. Written as DNA, the CDR3 is TGTGCCAGCAGCTTAAGGGGGTTCACTGAAGCTTTCTTT. Translation gives CASSLRGFTEAFF.

The chain employs TRBV25-1 and TRBJ2-7; D not resolved. The length of the CDR3 is 12 residues. Germline CDR1 and CDR2: MGHDK and SYGVNS. V was trimmed by 4 bases and J by 5 bases, leaving 9 bases between them. In nucleotides, the CDR3 is TGTGCCAGCAGTGGTACAACGCACGAGCAGTACTTC. This encodes CASSGTTHEQYF.

The genes are TRBV7-3 and TRBJ1-2, with D perhaps matching TRBD1 (6 bases). V gave up 5 bases and J gave up 4 bases, with 14 bases separating them. The CDR3 is 14 residues long. CDR1 is SGHTA, CDR2 FQGTGA, per germline. The CDR3 DNA sequence: TGTGCCAGCAGCCAGGGACAAGGGTCCTATGGCTACACCTTC. Translation: CASSQGQGSYGYTF.

Comments on this clone: This sample includes further DNA sequences coding for the same CDR3. The chain links TRBV5-1 to TRBJ2-7, with 7 bases that match TRBD1. The CDR3 totals 15 residues. V trimming: 0 bases; J trimming: 2 bases; junction bases outside the gene matches: 5. The germline V gene encodes CDR1 SGHRS and CDR2 YFSETQ. For the CDR3, the DNA is TGCGCCAGCAGCTTGGACCCCGGGACAGCCTACGAGCAGTACTTC. Encoded protein: CASSLDPGTAYEQYF. Supplemented by reference TRBV5-1 and TRBJ2-7, the full variable domain reads KAGVTQTPRYLIKTRGQQVTLSCSPISGHRSVSWYQQTPGQGLQFLFEYFSETQRNKGNFPGRFSGRQFSNSRSEMNVSTLELGDSALYLCASSLDPGTAYEQYFGPGTRLTVT.

This sequence joins TRBV28 and TRBJ2-7; D perhaps matches TRBD1 (6 bases). CDR1 is MDHEN, CDR2 SYDVKM, per germline. The germline V and J ends were trimmed by 8 bases and 2 bases, with 16 bases remaining between them. The CDR3 loop spans 14 amino acids. The CDR3 loop reads CASGLGGTPYEQYF. CDR3 in DNA: TGTGCCAGCGGTCTAGGGGGTACACCCTACGAGCAGTACTTC. Full variable domain (outside the CDR3, taken from reference TRBV28 and TRBJ2-7): DVKVTQSSRYLVKRTGEKVFLECVQDMDHENMFWYRQDPGLGLRLIYFSYDVKMKEKGDIPEGYSVSREKKERFSLILESASTNQTSMYLCASGLGGTPYEQYFGPGTRLTVT.

This chain joins TRBV18 and TRBJ1-1; a weak D match, TRBD1 (5 bases). This CDR3 is 12 amino acids long. Trimming took off 8 bases at V and 0 bases at J, with 7 bases between the two ends. Germline loops: CDR1 KGHSH, CDR2 LQKENI. CDR3 amino acids: CASRGLNTEAFF. The CDR3 region has the DNA TGTGCCAGCAGGGGTTTGAACACTGAAGCTTTCTTT.

The V gene is TRBV27, the J gene TRBJ2-1; D unclear. Trimming cost V 3 bases and J 6 bases, with 12 bases left between them. The CDR3 covers 14 residues. CDR1 and CDR2 (germline): MNHEY, SMNVEV (reference sequence). CDR3 amino acids: CASSLAESRNEQFF. The DNA for the CDR3 is TGTGCCAGCAGTTTGGCGGAGTCGCGCAATGAGCAGTTCTTC.

The chain employs TRBV6-1 and TRBJ1-5; 10 bases match TRBD1. CDR3 length: 15 amino acids. Germline assignment: CDR1 MNHNS and CDR2 SASEGT. V was clipped by 4 bases and J by 7 bases; unmatched bases: 7. The CDR3 protein is CASSASTGGRQPQHF. The CDR3, as DNA: TGTGCCAGCAGTGCATCGACAGGGGGCCGCCAGCCCCAGCATTTT.

The chain has TRBV28 and TRBJ2-7; 11 bases align to TRBD1. V shed 3 bases, J shed 1 base, and the junction held 5 bases outside the gene matches. The CDR3 covers 16 residues. The germline CDR1 and CDR2 sequences are MDHEN and SYDVKM. CDR3 nucleotides: TGTGCCAGCAGTTTCCGTGGGACAGGGGGTTCCTACGAGCAGTACTTC. Its protein product is CASSFRGTGGSYEQYF.

About this clone itself: Other DNA sequences in the sample encode the same CDR3. The chain is built from TRBV14 and TRBJ2-3, with D uncertain. V was pared by 2 bases and J by 2 bases, with 5 bases between. This CDR3 is built from 13 residues. The germline CDR1 and CDR2 sequences are SGHDN and FVKESK. The CDR3 DNA sequence: TGTGCCAGCAGCCAATACCCCACAGATACGCAGTATTTT. Translation: CASSQYPTDTQYF.

Regarding this clone: Other DNA sequences of this sample code for an identical CDR3. The rearrangement uses TRBV28 and TRBJ2-7; 12 nucleotides align to TRBD1. CDR1 is MDHEN and CDR2 is SYDVKM in the germline V gene. The CDR3 has 15 amino acids. Germline trimming cut 5 bases from V and 4 bases from J; bases unmatched to any gene: 6. CDR3 loop: CASSQPGQGAYEQYF. DNA for the CDR3: TGTGCCAGCAGTCAACCGGGACAGGGGGCATACGAGCAGTACTTC. Combining the CDR3 with reference TRBV28 and TRBJ2-7 gives the whole variable domain DVKVTQSSRYLVKRTGEKVFLECVQDMDHENMFWYRQDPGLGLRLIYFSYDVKMKEKGDIPEGYSVSREKKERFSLILESASTNQTSMYLCASSQPGQGAYEQYFGPGTRLTVT.

The chain joins TRBV28 to TRBJ2-2, with D maybe TRBD2 (6 bases). V gave up 10 bases and J gave up 2 bases, with 26 bases separating them. The CDR3 totals 18 residues. Germline V lookup: CDR1 MDHEN, CDR2 SYDVKM. CDR3 region: CATSPPTGLARNTGELFF. In DNA, the CDR3 is TGTGCCACCTCACCGCCCACCGGTCTAGCGAGAAACACCGGGGAGCTGTTTTTT.

The chain recombines TRBV7-6 with TRBJ1-5; D uncertain. CDR3 length equals 16 residues. The germline CDR1 and CDR2 sequences are SGHVS and FNYEAQ. The V end lost 3 bases, the J end lost 2 bases, and 14 bases lay between the germline ends. CDR3 protein: CASSFGLNHGNQPQHF. For the CDR3, the DNA is TGTGCCAGCAGCTTCGGACTAAACCACGGCAATCAGCCCCAGCATTTT.

The chain is built from TRBV28 and TRBJ2-7; 9 bases line up with TRBD1. The germline gives CDR1 MDHEN, CDR2 SYDVKM. The V segment lost 7 bases and the J segment 0 bases; nucleotides outside the gene matches: 10. The CDR3 runs to 16 residues. This CDR3 reads CASTQTGGAISYEQYF. In DNA, the CDR3 is TGTGCCAGCACCCAAACAGGGGGCGCTATCTCCTACGAGCAGTACTTC.

The chain joins TRBV5-1 to TRBJ2-1; no definite D call. V was shortened by 0 bases and J by 9 bases, with 13 bases between the two germline ends. CDR3 size: 14 residues. From germline, CDR1 is SGHRS and CDR2 YFSETQ. CDR3 region: CASSLADSSGEQFF. DNA for the CDR3: TGCGCCAGCAGCTTGGCCGACTCTTCGGGTGAGCAGTTCTTC.

This chain links TRBV15 with TRBJ2-5; 8 nucleotides line up with TRBD2. Matching the DNA end better, TRBJ2-7 makes the J call doubtful. Germline CDR1 is LNHNV and CDR2 is YYDKDF (reference sequence). The CDR3 covers 16 residues. The CDR3 is CATSRVDTGGPYEQYF. CDR3 nucleotides: TGTGCCACCAGCAGAGTCGACACGGGAGGGCCCTACGAGCAGTACTTC.

This clone was recorded only once. J is TRBJ2-5 and V is TRBV6-1; perhaps TRBD1 as D (5 bases). The CDR3 contains 16 residues. V lost 7 bases to trimming and J lost 3 bases, with 21 bases between them. Germline CDR1 reads MNHNS; CDR2 reads SASEGT. In DNA form, the CDR3 reads TGTGCCAGCAATGATGGACGGTATCTAGGGGAAGAGACCCAGTACTTC. It yields the protein CASNDGRYLGEETQYF.

This rearrangement joins TRBV18 to TRBJ2-3; D is perhaps TRBD1 or TRBD2 (7 bases each). The germline V gene encodes CDR1 KGHSH and CDR2 LQKENI. V was shortened by 2 bases and J by 3 bases, with 12 bases between the two germline ends. The CDR3 consists of 15 residues. CDR3 in amino acids: CASSPAQGGTDTQYF. CDR3 bases: TGTGCCAGCTCACCAGCGCAGGGGGGGACAGATACGCAGTATTTT.

CDR3 coding DNA: TGTGCCAGCTCACCATCCGGGGGCGAAGACAAGCCCCAGCATTTT. Translated: CASSPSGGEDKPQHF. The chain couples TRBV18 to TRBJ1-5; tentative D call: TRBD1 (6 bases). Germline lookup yields CDR1 KGHSH and CDR2 LQKENI. V lost 2 bases and J lost 8, with 16 bases in between. CDR3 length: 15 amino acids.

The gene calls are TRBV6-1 and TRBJ1-4, with D possibly being TRBD1 (6 bases). Trimming left V 5 bases short and J 0 bases short, with 10 bases between. There are 15 residues in the CDR3. CDR1 and CDR2 from the germline V gene are MNHNS and SASEGT. The CDR3 loop reads CASSISGATNEKLFF. The CDR3 DNA sequence: TGTGCCAGCAGTATCTCAGGGGCAACTAATGAAAAACTGTTTTTT.

The chain uses TRBV18 and TRBJ2-5, with D uncertain. Germline CDR1 KGHSH, CDR2 LQKENI. There are 12 residues in the CDR3. The V end was cut by 3 bases, the J end by 4 bases, with 6 bases between. CDR3 sequence reads: CASSPVTETQYF. In nucleotides, the CDR3 is TGTGCCAGCTCACCCGTAACAGAGACCCAGTACTTC.